The 26 T cell receptor beta chains given below trace back to one sample, sequenced in a study of T-cell reconstitution after alpha-beta-depleted transplantation in children (dated by TCRdb to about 2016). The treatment or condition tag for this specimen amounts to: allogeneic hematopoietic cell transplantation with graft depleted of TCRalphabeta T cells and CD19 B cells. Receptor libraries were prepared by PCR. The sequencing machine was an Illumina HiSeq 2500. To normalize quantification of the TCRbeta repertoire, the TCR libraries were built with molecular barcoding that relied on unique molecular identifiers. Through fastp at Q25 and MiXCR, TCRdb rebuilt clones from the public reads, retaining in-frame beta chains. Rows are combined by CDR3 protein, so each entry shows the most common genes and DNA. The sample has roughly 500,000 distinct CDR3 sequences on record, roughly a tenth of them singletons. The top ten clones comprise around 2% of the sample.

This specimen was PBMCs, taken before TCRalphabeta/CD19-depleted stem cell transplant. The receptor set was obtained from a child younger than 10 with inherited bone marrow failure, due to receive a stem cell transplant.

Only a few counts were recorded for this clonotype. The chain recombines TRBV5-5 with TRBJ1-2; 8 bases are a match to TRBD1. Germline CDR1 reads SGHKS; CDR2 reads YYEKEE (reference sequence). Germline trimming cut 0 bases from V and 4 bases from J; bases unmatched to any gene: 5. This CDR3 is 15 amino acids long. CDR3 coding DNA: TGTGCCAGCAGCTTGGGTCCAGGGGGCGGCTATGGCTACACCTTC. It translates to CASSLGPGGGYGYTF.

On this clonotype itself: A much bigger clone sits one base away, suggesting this may be a read error. J is TRBJ2-7 and V is TRBV6-2 or TRBV6-3; 10 nucleotides agree with TRBD2. This CDR3 region has 15 residues. J gave up 6 bases and V 2 bases, and 7 bases lay outside the gene matches. Per the germline V gene, CDR1 is MNHEY and CDR2 is SVGEGT. CDR3 amino acids: CASSYTLAGAGEQYV. The CDR3, as DNA: TGTGCCAGCAGTTACACGCTAGCGGGAGCTGGCGAGCAGTACGTC.

V usage is TRBV7-9 and J usage is TRBJ2-7; D possibly corresponds to TRBD2 (5 bases). CDR3 length: 16 amino acids. The germline V gene encodes CDR1 SEHNR and CDR2 FQNEAQ (reference sequence). Trimming removed 2 bases from V and 6 bases from J, with 20 bases in between. CDR3 nucleotides: TGTGCCAGCAGCTTAAGGGCCCCGGGGAATAGTCGCGAGCAGTACTTC. Residues: CASSLRAPGNSREQYF.

This clonotype occurred many times. The chain is built from TRBV20-1 and TRBJ1-6; D gene uncertain. CDR3 length: 14 amino acids. Looked up from germline, CDR1 is DFQATT and CDR2 is SNEGSKA (reference sequence). V shed 3 bases and J shed 5 bases, with 11 bases lying between them. Here the CDR3 reads CSASWTPDNSPLHF. In DNA, the CDR3 is TGCAGTGCTAGTTGGACCCCGGATAATTCACCCCTCCACTTT.

This clonotype appeared many times. This chain connects TRBV7-2 to TRBJ2-1; D possibly corresponds to TRBD1 (7 bases). CDR3 length: 17 residues. V was trimmed by 5 bases and J by 5 bases, leaving 22 bases between them. Germline assignment: CDR1 SGHTA and CDR2 FQGNSA. The CDR3: CASSAQQGMAGNNEQFF. The CDR3 region has the DNA TGTGCCAGCAGCGCTCAACAGGGGATGGCGGGAAACAATGAGCAGTTCTTC.

Many counts were recorded for this clonotype. The genes are TRBV2 and TRBJ2-5; D may be TRBD2 (6 bases). The CDR3 loop spans 15 amino acids. The V gene's germline CDR1 is SNHLY and CDR2 FYNNEI. V lost 8 bases and J lost 1, with 17 bases in between. Written as DNA, the CDR3 is TGTGCCAGCTGCCGACTAGAAGCGGCCCAAGAGACCCAGTACTTC. Its translation is CASCRLEAAQETQYF.

This clonotype appeared a few times. The rearrangement uses TRBV27 and TRBJ2-7, with TRBD1 identical over 11 bases. The CDR3 is 15 residues long. Germline-derived CDR1 and CDR2 are MNHEY and SMNVEV (reference sequence). The junction had 3 bases not matched to a gene; V was cut back by 2 bases and J by 3 bases. The CDR3 bases are TGTGCCAGCAGTTTAGGACAGGGGGCTTTCTACGAGCAGTACTTC. It codes for CASSLGQGAFYEQYF.

This clonotype was counted at least ten times. The V and J genes are TRBV20-1 and TRBJ2-5; TRBD2 agrees at 9 bases. V lost 4 bases, J lost 5 bases, and 8 bases stayed unmatched. The CDR3 runs to 14 residues. Germline V gene data show CDR1 as DFQATT and CDR2 as SNEGSKA (reference sequence). The CDR3 spells CSANRLAGSETQYF. In nucleotides, the CDR3 is TGCAGTGCTAACCGGCTAGCGGGATCGGAGACCCAGTACTTC.

This clonotype was detected many times. The V and J genes are TRBV4-3 and TRBJ2-2, with 8 bases that match TRBD1. J lost 0 bases, V lost 0 bases, and 3 bases had no gene match. Per the germline V gene, CDR1 is LGHNA and CDR2 is YSLEER. The CDR3 loop spans 17 amino acids. The CDR3: CASSQDRTGSNTGELFF. CDR3 DNA sequence: TGCGCCAGCAGCCAAGACAGGACAGGGTCGAACACCGGGGAGCTGTTTTTT.

Only a few counts were recorded for this clonotype. The V and J genes are TRBV18 and TRBJ2-7; 8 bases line up with TRBD1. V was pared by 2 bases and J by 5 bases, with 8 bases of the junction left unmatched. The CDR3 is 15 residues long. The germline V gene encodes CDR1 KGHSH and CDR2 LQKENI. Written as DNA, the CDR3 is TGTGCCAGCTCACCAACGACAGGGGCTGTCCACGAGCAGTACTTC. This encodes CASSPTTGAVHEQYF.

This clonotype was observed many times. This rearrangement joins TRBV12-3 or TRBV12-4 to TRBJ2-3, with D perhaps matching TRBD2 (6 bases). Trimming pared 8 bases from V and 5 bases from J, leaving 17 bases between. This CDR3 region has 14 residues. CDR3 sequence (DNA): TGTGCCAGCTCAGGGCTAGCGCTGGAAGATACGCAGTATTTT. Translated: CASSGLALEDTQYF.

In its sample, this clonotype was seen many times. In DNA form, the CDR3 reads TGTGCCAGCAGTTACCAGACTAGTAATGAGCAGTTCTTC. It encodes CASSYQTSNEQFF. The rearrangement uses TRBV6-5 and TRBJ2-1, with D perhaps matching TRBD2 (6 bases). The CDR3 has 13 amino acids. V was cut by 2 bases and J by 7 bases, with 9 bases left in between. Looked up from germline, CDR1 is MNHEY and CDR2 is SVGAGI.

Note on this clonotype: A single base separates this from a much larger clone, so it may be a read error. J is TRBJ1-2 and V is TRBV6-4; possibly TRBD1 for D (5 bases). This CDR3 is built from 14 residues. The V and J ends lost 6 bases and 1 base respectively, with 12 bases between them. Germline lookup yields CDR1 MRHNA and CDR2 SNTAGT. The CDR3: CASSRQSLNYGYTF. The CDR3 coding sequence is TGTGCCAGCAGCCGACAGAGTCTTAACTATGGCTACACCTTC.

As regards this clonotype: A read error may produce the germline difference seen at one junction end. The rearrangement uses TRBV5-6 and TRBJ2-5; D is possibly TRBD2 (6 bases). CDR1 SGHDT and CDR2 YYEEEE come from the germline V gene. CDR3 length equals 16 residues. The DNA for the CDR3 is TGTGCCAGCAGCTTGGTGGGCGGATCAGGCGGGGAGACCCAGGACTTC. Translated, it gives CASSLVGGSGGETQDF.

The genes are TRBV27 and TRBJ2-1, with 11 bases lining up with TRBD2. Trimming cost V 8 bases and J 7 bases; bases outside gene matches: 10. From germline, CDR1 is MNHEY and CDR2 SMNVEV (reference sequence). The CDR3 has 15 residues. CDR3 amino acids: CASGRLLAGVNEQFF. The DNA of the CDR3 is TGTGCCAGCGGACGATTACTAGCGGGAGTAAATGAGCAGTTCTTC.

In this sample, this clonotype turned up many times. The chain couples TRBV6-1 to TRBJ1-5; TRBD1 matches 7 bases. Germline lookup yields CDR1 MNHNS and CDR2 SASEGT. The V gene end was trimmed by 6 bases and the J gene end by 4 bases; junction bases not matched to a gene: 9. CDR3 size: 15 residues. Here the CDR3 reads CASREPGQINQPQHF. CDR3 nucleotide sequence: TGTGCCAGCAGGGAACCGGGACAGATTAATCAGCCCCAGCATTTT.

In this sample, this clonotype turned up a few times. This chain joins TRBV20-1 and TRBJ1-1; the D is unclear. Trimming removed 2 bases from V and 1 base from J, with 11 bases in between. Germline CDR1 is DFQATT and CDR2 is SNEGSKA (reference sequence). This CDR3 has 14 residues. The CDR3 nucleotides read TGCAGTGCTAGAAAAGGCGCAGGGAACACTGAAGCTTTCTTT. It encodes CSARKGAGNTEAFF.

The sample holds many counts of this clonotype. The chain combines TRBV25-1 with TRBJ1-4; no clear D gene. CDR1 and CDR2 from the germline V gene are MGHDK and SYGVNS. V was pared by 6 bases and J by 0 bases, with 20 bases between. This CDR3 has 18 residues. The CDR3 DNA is TGTGCCAGCAGGGACTATCTGGGAAGCTTCACAACTAATGAAAAACTGTTTTTT. Its translation is CASRDYLGSFTTNEKLFF. Supplemented by reference TRBV25-1 and TRBJ1-4, the full variable domain reads EADIYQTPRYLVIGTGKKITLECSQTMGHDKMYWYQQDPGMELHLIHYSYGVNSTEKGDLSSESTVSRIRTEHFPLTLESARPSHTSQYLCASRDYLGSFTTNEKLFFGSGTQLSVL.

This clonotype was observed at least ten times. The chain combines TRBV20-1 with TRBJ1-3; no clear D. V lost 3 bases, J lost 4 bases, and 16 bases lay in between. Germline V CDR1 and CDR2: DFQATT, SNEGSKA (reference sequence). The CDR3 has 15 residues. Written as DNA, the CDR3 is TGCAGTGCTAGTAATGATGGGCTTCCCGGAAACACCATATATTTT. This gives the protein CSASNDGLPGNTIYF.

This clonotype was observed many times. The chain joins TRBV7-9 to TRBJ2-3, with D unclear. V was trimmed by 4 bases and J by 4 bases, leaving 9 bases between them. Germline V gene sequence: CDR1 SEHNR, CDR2 FQNEAQ (reference sequence). The CDR3 loop spans 13 amino acids. CDR3 protein: CASSSLIADTQYF. The CDR3 DNA reads TGTGCCAGCAGCTCTCTAATTGCAGATACGCAGTATTTT.

In its sample, this clonotype was seen many times. CDR3 bases: TGTGCCAGCAGCCAAGATATCGTGGCTAGCGGGAGAATAACCTACGAGCAGTACTTC. This encodes CASSQDIVASGRITYEQYF. This sequence joins TRBV4-2 and TRBJ2-7, with 10 bases lining up with TRBD2. With V trimmed by 0 bases and J by 2 bases, 13 bases remained unmatched. The CDR3 length is 19 residues. Germline CDR1 reads LGHNA; CDR2 reads YNFKEQ.

The sample holds many counts of this clonotype. The chain links TRBV5-5 to TRBJ2-7; D not certain. CDR3 length: 16 residues. Per the germline V gene, CDR1 is SGHKS and CDR2 is YYEKEE (reference sequence). V lost 0 bases to trimming and J lost 0 bases, with 13 bases between them. The CDR3 reads CASSLEGSYTSYEQYF. CDR3 nucleotide sequence: TGTGCCAGCAGCTTGGAGGGTTCCTATACCTCCTACGAGCAGTACTTC. The whole variable domain, remainder taken from reference TRBV5-5 and TRBJ2-7, is DAGVTQSPTHLIKTRGQQVTLRCSPISGHKSVSWYQQVLGQGPQFIFQYYEKEERGRGNFPDRFSARQFPNYSSELNVNALLLGDSALYLCASSLEGSYTSYEQYFGPGTRLTVT.

The rearrangement links TRBV20-1 to TRBJ2-7; 7 nucleotides line up with TRBD1. Trimming cost V 5 bases and J 3 bases; bases outside gene matches: 7. Germline V gene data show CDR1 as DFQATT and CDR2 as SNEGSKA (reference sequence). This CDR3 has 13 amino acids. CDR3 sequence reads: CSADKTGRYEQYF. CDR3 sequence (DNA): TGCAGTGCTGATAAGACAGGGCGCTACGAGCAGTACTTC.

This clonotype was counted many times. The J gene is TRBJ2-5, the V gene TRBV12-3 or TRBV12-4; D unclear. V was pared by 3 bases and J by 5 bases, with 13 bases between. The length of the CDR3 is 14 residues. DNA for the CDR3: TGTGCCAGCAGTTTCGGCAGGATAGGGGAGACCCAGTACTTC. This codes for CASSFGRIGETQYF.

This clonotype occurred a few times. CDR3 amino acids: CSANGGLAGVGGTQYF. The CDR3, as DNA: TGCAGTGCTAACGGGGGACTAGCTGGCGTCGGGGGGACCCAGTACTTC. V gene TRBV20-1 combines with J gene TRBJ2-5; 9 bases fit TRBD2. The germline V gene encodes CDR1 DFQATT and CDR2 SNEGSKA (reference sequence). This CDR3 contains 16 residues. With V trimmed by 4 bases and J by 7 bases, 16 bases remained unmatched.

Many counts were recorded for this clonotype. The V gene is TRBV2, the J gene TRBJ2-7, with D uncertain. Germline V lookup: CDR1 SNHLY, CDR2 FYNNEI. The CDR3 contains 15 residues. Trimming cost V 7 bases and J 2 bases, with 18 bases left between them. CDR3 coding DNA: TGTGCCAGCACCCCCCACCCGGGCCAGACCTACGAGCAGTACTTC. Its protein is CASTPHPGQTYEQYF.